Below, 8 T cell receptor beta chains from the same sample are listed, as sequenced in a study of CD8+ T cells in alopecia areata. Cells pooled from cutaneous lymph nodes were sorted on CD4, CD8alpha, NKG2D, NKG2ACE and other markers. Once RNA had been extracted, it was reverse transcribed into cDNA to act as the sequencing template. Sequencing used immunoSEQ multiplex PCR; TCRdb keeps in-frame clones, though not all of them. This sample has more than 250,000 clones, each found more than once. The sequenced sample was CD4+ T cells sorted from a lymph node. These receptors originate from a C3H/HeJ mouse with alopecia areata. This strain's MHC haplotype is H2-k.

Regarding this clone: Gene labels here are mouse ones. The CDR3 end lies 4 residues beyond the end of the read and is filled in from the germline J gene. V gene TRBV5 combines with J gene TRBJ1-2, with 11 positions matching TRBD1. Germline assignment: CDR1 LGHNA and CDR2 YNLKQL (reference sequence). CDR3 length equals 14 residues. V shed 4 bases, J shed 4 bases, and the junction held 2 bases outside the gene matches. CDR3 DNA (partial): TGTGCCAGCAGCCCGGGACAGGGGGGCTCC. Its protein product is CASSPGQGGS. The entire CDR3 sequence reads CASSPGQGGSDYTF.

To note about this clone: Genes here carry mouse names. The read comes to an end 4 residues before the CDR3 does, leaving the germline J gene to fill in the end. The rearrangement joins TRBV17 to TRBJ2-1; 10 bases fit TRBD1. The germline CDR1 and CDR2 sequences are MNHDT and YYDKIL. Trimming at V came to 2 bases and at J to 1 base, leaving 5 bases not matched to a gene. CDR3 size: 17 residues. CDR3: CASSRPRTGGNYAEQFF. The sequenced part of the CDR3 DNA is TGTGCTAGCAGTAGACCCCGGACAGGGGGGAACTATGCT.

As concerns this clone: The gene symbols are mouse symbols. With the read ending 4 residues before the CDR3 end, the germline J gene is used to fill in that end. The V and J genes are TRBV13-1 and TRBJ2-2; D may be TRBD1 (6 bases). V lost 5 bases to trimming and J lost 3 bases, with 11 bases between them. The CDR3 extends over 14 amino acids. Per the germline V gene, CDR1 is NSHNY and CDR2 is SYGAGN. The CDR3 bases that were read are TGTGCCAGCAGGGCCAGGGGTGACACCGGG. It specifies CASRARGDTG. The full CDR3 protein is CASRARGDTGQLYF.

In its sample, this clone was seen many times. The genes and germline here are from mouse. The sequence runs out 4 residues before the end of the CDR3; the remainder is reconstructed from the germline J gene. The identical CDR3 is also encoded by other nucleotide sequences in the sample. The gene calls are TRBV31 and TRBJ2-5; a possible D gene is TRBD1 (6 bases). Per the germline V gene, CDR1 is GKSSPN and CDR2 is SITVG. The CDR3 has 13 amino acids. The part of the CDR3 DNA that was read is TGTGCCTGGAGTCCCGGACAGAAAGAC. Its protein product is CAWSPGQKD. In full, the CDR3 reads CAWSPGQKDTQYF.

About this clone: Gene names and germline refer to mouse. The read ends 4 residues early relative to the CDR3; the germline J gene fills the gap. The identical CDR3 is also encoded by other nucleotide sequences in the sample. The chain couples TRBV13-1 to TRBJ2-7; 9 positions match TRBD1. Per germline, CDR1 NSHNY and CDR2 SYGAGN. The length of the CDR3 is 12 residues. The CDR3: CASTRTGDEQYF. The CDR3 bases that were read are TGTGCCAGCACTCGGACAGGGGAT.

This clone has more than one count but fewer than ten. Each gene name is a mouse one. The read ends 3 residues early relative to the CDR3; the germline J gene fills the gap. The sample carries other DNA sequences with the same CDR3. This chain links TRBV19 with TRBJ1-6; D perhaps matches TRBD1 (6 bases). TRBJ1-6 falls under the ORF class, with uncertain function. CDR3 length: 14 amino acids. Per the germline V gene, CDR1 is FNHDT and CDR2 is SITEND (reference sequence). V was shortened by 1 base and J by 6 bases, with 8 bases between the two germline ends. CDR3 loop: CASSIRQVNSPLYF. Incomplete CDR3 DNA: TGTGCCAGCAGTATAAGACAGGTTAATTCGCCC.

This clone showed up just a few times. Gene names follow the mouse nomenclature. With the read ending 4 residues before the CDR3 end, the germline J gene is used to fill in that end. This chain joins TRBV14 and TRBJ2-3, with a weak D call TRBD1 (6 bases). Trimming took off 1 base at V and 1 base at J, with 7 bases between the two ends. This CDR3 region has 14 residues. CDR1 and CDR2 (germline): SGHDT, FRDEAV. Partial CDR3 DNA: TGTGCCAGCAGTTTCACAGGGCGTGCAGAA. Translation: CASSFTGRAE. In full, the CDR3 is CASSFTGRAETLYF.

This clone has only a few counts. Mouse germline and gene names are used. The read finishes 4 residues shy of the CDR3 end, and the germline J gene is used to complete it. This chain connects TRBV19 to TRBJ2-3; D remains ambiguous. Germline V gene lookup returns CDR1 FNHDT and CDR2 SITEND (reference sequence). CDR3 length equals 14 residues. V lost 2 bases, J lost 1 base, and 8 bases lay in between. The CDR3 loop is CASSMGSGAETLYF. CDR3 DNA (partial): TGTGCCAGCAGTATGGGGAGCGGTGCAGAA.